Sequencing of this T cell receptor (beta chain) was carried out in a study of shared clonotypes between healthy human individuals. Naive CD8 isolation took CD45RO-negative cells positively selected for CCR7 and excluded terminally differentiated effector memory CD45RA+ cells. The material for each subset, its genomic DNA, was split evenly across several immunoSEQ plates. Here immunoSEQ multiplex PCR was the method, and the copy in TCRdb shows in-frame clones only, minus some. The table includes some 2 million clones, about 95% detected once. CDR1 SGHAT and CDR2 FQNNGV come from the germline V gene. The CDR3 totals 15 residues. Between the trimmed V and J ends, which lost 1 base and 6 bases, there was a span of 15 bases.

The chain recombines TRBV11-2 with TRBJ1-2, with D possibly TRBD1 on 5 matching bases. This receptor was taken from a man aged 18 to 30 in good health. The sequencing input was naive CD8+ T cells sorted from blood. Here the CDR3 reads CASSLVQGTSDGYTF. The CDR3 DNA reads TGTGCCAGCAGCTTAGTGCAGGGAACTTCGGATGGCTACACCTTC.